This T cell receptor beta chain appears in the sequencing data of a study of blood T cell repertoires in COVID-19. About the research overall: Collection of acute and convalescent COVID-19 samples took place in the United States, Italy and Spain. T cells, B-cell-depleted T cells, or PBMCs provided the cDNA or gDNA that served as material.

Original data processing: Counts of nucleated cells, estimated from reference gene primer amplification, were obtained. Libraries were prepared by immunoSEQ multiplex PCR; TCRdb keeps only in-frame clonotypes and omits some of them. V and J calls plus clone size are reproduced from that table; the DNA served to infer D and trimming. The table lists about 170,000 clones, 82% of them singletons. This clone has just a few counts. V was clipped by 6 bases and J by 3 bases; unmatched bases: 11. Germline V gives CDR1 MNHEY, CDR2 SMNVEV (reference sequence). There are 16 residues in the CDR3. The sample was peripheral blood. This clonotype originated in a woman aged 80 or older with active or convalescent COVID-19. The V call is TRBV27, the J call TRBJ2-7; TRBD1 agrees at 10 bases. CDR3 DNA: TGTGCCAGCAGACTAAATCCGGGACAGGGGATCTACGAGCAGTACTTC. This gives the protein CASRLNPGQGIYEQYF.